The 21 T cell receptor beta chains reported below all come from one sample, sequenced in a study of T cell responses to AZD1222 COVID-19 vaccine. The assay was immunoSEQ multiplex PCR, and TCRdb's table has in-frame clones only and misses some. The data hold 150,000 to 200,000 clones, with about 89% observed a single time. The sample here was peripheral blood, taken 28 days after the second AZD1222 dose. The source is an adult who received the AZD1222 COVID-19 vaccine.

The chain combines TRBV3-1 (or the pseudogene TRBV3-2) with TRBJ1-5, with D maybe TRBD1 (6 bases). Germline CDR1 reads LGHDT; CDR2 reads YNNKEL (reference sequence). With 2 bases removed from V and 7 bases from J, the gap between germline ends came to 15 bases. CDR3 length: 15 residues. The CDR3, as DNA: TGTGCCAGCAGCCAAAGGGGGGGTGCGGAACAGCCCCAGCATTTT. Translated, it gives CASSQRGGAEQPQHF.

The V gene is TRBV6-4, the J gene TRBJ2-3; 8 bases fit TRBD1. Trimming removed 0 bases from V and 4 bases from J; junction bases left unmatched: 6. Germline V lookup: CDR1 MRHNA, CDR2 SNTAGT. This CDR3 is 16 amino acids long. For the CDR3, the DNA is TGTGCCAGCAGTGACTCGACCGGACAGGGTGCAGATACGCAGTATTTT. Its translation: CASSDSTGQGADTQYF.

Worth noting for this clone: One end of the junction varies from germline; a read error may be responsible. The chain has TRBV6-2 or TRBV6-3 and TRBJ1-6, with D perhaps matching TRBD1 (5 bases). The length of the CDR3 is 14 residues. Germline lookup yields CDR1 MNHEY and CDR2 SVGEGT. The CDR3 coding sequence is TGTGCCAGCAGTTACTCCCAGGGAGCGTCACCCATCCACTTT. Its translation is CASSYSQGASPIHF.

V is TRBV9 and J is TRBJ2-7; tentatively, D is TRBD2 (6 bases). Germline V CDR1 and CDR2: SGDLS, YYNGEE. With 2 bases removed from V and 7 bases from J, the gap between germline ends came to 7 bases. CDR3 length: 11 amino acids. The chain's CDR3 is CASSVGGEQYF. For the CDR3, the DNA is TGTGCCAGCAGCGTTGGGGGGGAGCAGTACTTC.

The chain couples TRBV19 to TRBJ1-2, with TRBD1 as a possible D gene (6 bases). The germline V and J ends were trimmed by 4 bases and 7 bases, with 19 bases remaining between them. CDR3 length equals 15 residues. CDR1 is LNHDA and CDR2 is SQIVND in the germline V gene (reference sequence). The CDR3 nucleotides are TGTGCCAGTAGTACACAACTAAACAGGGTCTCTGGCTACACCTTC. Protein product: CASSTQLNRVSGYTF.

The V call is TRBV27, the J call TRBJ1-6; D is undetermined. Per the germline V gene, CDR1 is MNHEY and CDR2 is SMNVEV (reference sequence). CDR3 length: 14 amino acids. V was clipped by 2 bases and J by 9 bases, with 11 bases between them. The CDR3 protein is CASSLEWAGSPLHF. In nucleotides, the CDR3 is TGTGCCAGCAGTTTAGAGTGGGCGGGTTCACCCCTCCACTTT.

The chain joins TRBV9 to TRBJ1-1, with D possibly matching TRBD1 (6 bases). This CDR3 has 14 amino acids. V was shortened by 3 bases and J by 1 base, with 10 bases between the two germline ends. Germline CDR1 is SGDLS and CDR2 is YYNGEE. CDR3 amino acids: CASSGGTSNTEAFF. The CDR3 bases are TGTGCCAGCAGCGGGGGGACATCGAACACTGAAGCTTTCTTT.

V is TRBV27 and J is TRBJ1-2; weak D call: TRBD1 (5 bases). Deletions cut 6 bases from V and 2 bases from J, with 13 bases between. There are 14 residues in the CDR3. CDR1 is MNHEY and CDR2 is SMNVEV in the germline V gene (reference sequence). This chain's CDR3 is CASSYQGGNYGYTF. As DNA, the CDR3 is TGTGCCAGCAGCTACCAGGGAGGGAACTATGGCTACACCTTC.

The CDR3 here is CASSLENRGLDIQYF. CDR3 coding DNA: TGTGCCAGCAGCTTAGAAAACAGGGGGCTCGACATTCAGTACTTC. This rearrangement joins TRBV7-9 to TRBJ2-4; TRBD1 agrees at 9 bases. CDR1 and CDR2 from the germline V gene are SEHNR and FQNEAQ (reference sequence). The CDR3 is 15 amino acids. V gave up 1 base and J gave up 8 bases; unmatched junction bases: 6.

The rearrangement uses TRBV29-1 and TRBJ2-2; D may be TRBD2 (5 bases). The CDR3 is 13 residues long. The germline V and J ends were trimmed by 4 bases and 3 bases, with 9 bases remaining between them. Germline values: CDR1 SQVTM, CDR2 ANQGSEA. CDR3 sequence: CSVASGHTGELFF. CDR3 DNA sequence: TGCAGCGTTGCAAGCGGTCACACCGGGGAGCTGTTTTTT.

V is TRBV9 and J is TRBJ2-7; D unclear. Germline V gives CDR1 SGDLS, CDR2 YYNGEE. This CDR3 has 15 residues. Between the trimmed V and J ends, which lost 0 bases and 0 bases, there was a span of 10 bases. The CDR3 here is CASSVGSQSSYEQYF. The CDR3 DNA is TGTGCCAGCAGCGTAGGGTCACAGAGCTCCTACGAGCAGTACTTC.

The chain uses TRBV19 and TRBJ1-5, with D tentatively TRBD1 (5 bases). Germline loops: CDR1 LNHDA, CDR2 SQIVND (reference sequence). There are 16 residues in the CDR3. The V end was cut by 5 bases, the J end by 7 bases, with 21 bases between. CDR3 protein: CASSWSTASLVQPQHF. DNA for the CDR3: TGTGCCAGTAGTTGGTCGACAGCCAGTTTAGTACAGCCCCAGCATTTT.

The CDR3 region is CASSGDRGDSPLHF. CDR3 DNA: TGTGCCAGCAGTGGGGACAGGGGCGATTCACCCCTCCACTTT. This sequence joins TRBV2 and TRBJ1-6; TRBD1 matches 10 bases. The CDR3 has 14 amino acids. The V and J ends lost 4 bases and 8 bases, in that order; junction bases with no gene match: 2. Germline V gives CDR1 SNHLY, CDR2 FYNNEI.

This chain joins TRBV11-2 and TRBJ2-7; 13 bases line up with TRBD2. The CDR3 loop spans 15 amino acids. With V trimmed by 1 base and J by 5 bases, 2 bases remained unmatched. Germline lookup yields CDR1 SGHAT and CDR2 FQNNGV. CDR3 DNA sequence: TGTGCCAGCAGCTTAGGGACTAGCGGGAGCAACGAGCAGTACTTC. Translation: CASSLGTSGSNEQYF.

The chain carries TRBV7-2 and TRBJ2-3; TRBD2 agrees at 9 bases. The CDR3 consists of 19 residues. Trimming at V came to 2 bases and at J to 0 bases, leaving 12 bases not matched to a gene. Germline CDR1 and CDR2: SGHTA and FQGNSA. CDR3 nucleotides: TGTGCCAGCAGCTTACGGGTTCTAGCGGGGATTGCTAGCACAGATACGCAGTATTTT. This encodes CASSLRVLAGIASTDTQYF.

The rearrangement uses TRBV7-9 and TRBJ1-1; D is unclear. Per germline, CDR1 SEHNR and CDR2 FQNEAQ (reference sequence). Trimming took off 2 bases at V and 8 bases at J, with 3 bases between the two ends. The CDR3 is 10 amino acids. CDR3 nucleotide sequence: TGTGCCAGCAGCTTAAGAGAAGCTTTCTTT. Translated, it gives CASSLREAFF. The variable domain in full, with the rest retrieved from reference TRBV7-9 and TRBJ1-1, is DTGVSQNPRHKITKRGQNVTFRCDPISEHNRLYWYRQTLGQGPEFLTYFQNEAQLEKSRLLSDRFSAERPKGSFSTLEIQRTEQGDSAMYLCASSLREAFFGQGTRLTVV.

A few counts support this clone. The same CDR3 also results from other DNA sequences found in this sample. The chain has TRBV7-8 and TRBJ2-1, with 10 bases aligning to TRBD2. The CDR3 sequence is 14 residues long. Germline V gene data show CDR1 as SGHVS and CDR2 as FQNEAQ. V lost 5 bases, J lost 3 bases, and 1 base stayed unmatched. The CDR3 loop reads CASSPSGGYNEQFF. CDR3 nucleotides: TGTGCCAGCAGCCCTAGCGGGGGCTACAATGAGCAGTTCTTC.

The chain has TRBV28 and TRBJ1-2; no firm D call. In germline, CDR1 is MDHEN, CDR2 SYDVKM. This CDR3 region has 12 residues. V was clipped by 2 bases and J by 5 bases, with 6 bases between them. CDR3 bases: TGTGCCAGCAGTTTAGGGATGTATGGCTACACCTTC. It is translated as CASSLGMYGYTF.

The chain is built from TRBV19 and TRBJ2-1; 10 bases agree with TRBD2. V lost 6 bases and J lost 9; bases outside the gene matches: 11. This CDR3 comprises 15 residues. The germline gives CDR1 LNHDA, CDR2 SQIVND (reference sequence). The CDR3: CASRRGSSGSSEQFF. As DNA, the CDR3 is TGTGCCAGTAGAAGGGGGTCTAGCGGGAGTAGTGAGCAGTTCTTC.

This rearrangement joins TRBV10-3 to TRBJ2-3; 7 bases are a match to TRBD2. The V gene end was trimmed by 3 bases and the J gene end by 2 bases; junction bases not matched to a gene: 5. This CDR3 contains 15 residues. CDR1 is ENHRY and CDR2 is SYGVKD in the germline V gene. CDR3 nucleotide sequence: TGTGCCATCAGTGAACCCAGCGGGAACACAGATACGCAGTATTTT. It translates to CAISEPSGNTDTQYF.

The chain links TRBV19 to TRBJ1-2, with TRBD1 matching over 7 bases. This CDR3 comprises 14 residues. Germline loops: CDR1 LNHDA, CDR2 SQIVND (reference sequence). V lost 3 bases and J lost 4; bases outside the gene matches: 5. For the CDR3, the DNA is TGTGCCAGTAGTATTGGCAGGGGGGGCTATGGCTACACCTTC. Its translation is CASSIGRGGYGYTF.